The clone carrying this TCR beta chain occurred many times. The sample originates from a study of T cells in Graves' hyperthyroidism and ophthalmopathy. TCR beta CDR3 regions were amplified from RNA transcripts. First-round RT-PCR targeting the TCR CDR3 was performed with the HTBI primer set. Each CDR3 protein is one row after TCRdb ran MiXCR on the multiplex PCR reads. The sample yields 540,000 or so distinct CDR3 sequences, around 14% seen once. The V gene's germline CDR1 is SGHVS and CDR2 FNYEAQ. The V segment lost 3 bases and the J segment 5 bases; nucleotides outside the gene matches: 9. This CDR3 is 15 amino acids long.

The V gene is TRBV7-6, the J gene TRBJ2-7; TRBD2 matches at 8 bases. The clonotype was recovered from a woman aged 25 to 39 with Graves' hyperthyroidism. Sequenced input: blood. CDR3 sequence reads: CASSFRSGGPDEQYF. The CDR3 bases are TGTGCCAGCAGCTTCCGATCGGGAGGGCCGGACGAGCAGTACTTC.